Only a few counts were recorded for the clone carrying this T cell receptor beta chain. The antigen is unknown. cDNA libraries for TCR alpha and TCR beta, carrying sample barcodes and UMIs, came from 5'RACE with constant-segment primers. Using its own MiXCR run on the 5' RACE reads, TCRdb lists one record per CDR3 protein. In the table there are around 310,000 distinct CDR3 sequences, 20% to 25% of which are singletons. The CDR3 length is 13 residues. CDR1 is SGHTA and CDR2 is FQGNSA in the germline V gene. Trimming stripped 4 bases from V and 5 bases from J, with 11 bases between. The entry originates in a study of T-cell memory formation after mild COVID-19. Findings and caveats of the study: In second-wave clones peaking day 37, SARS-CoV-2 specificity remained unconfirmed. CD4+ contracting clones lay mainly in CM and EM, CD8+ ones in EMRA.

The sequenced sample was PBMCs or a T cell subset sorted from them (not recorded which). The TCR comes from a man aged 18-30 years who had mild COVID-19 (a few samples of this study predate the infection). Cell type and time point are not known. The rearrangement uses TRBV7-2 and TRBJ2-5; the D is unclear. DNA of the CDR3: TGTGCCAGCAGCTCGCCGACTGGGGAGACCCAGTACTTC. Translation gives CASSSPTGETQYF.